Shown below are 31 T cell receptor beta chains from a single sample sequenced in a study of T cell responses to AZD1222 COVID-19 vaccine. Sequencing used immunoSEQ multiplex PCR; TCRdb keeps in-frame clones, though not all of them. In the table there are about 120,000 clones, roughly nine tenths of which are singletons. This specimen consisted of peripheral blood, obtained 28 days after the second AZD1222 dose. These receptors all stem from an adult who received the AZD1222 COVID-19 vaccine.

This sequence joins TRBV6-6 and TRBJ2-7; weak D call: TRBD2 (7 bases). Germline CDR1 MNHNY, CDR2 SVGAGI (reference sequence). The CDR3 runs to 16 residues. Between the trimmed V and J ends, which lost 4 bases and 7 bases, there was a span of 23 bases. CDR3 coding DNA: TGTGCCAGCAGTTCCCACAAGGGGGGGCCCGGGGGTGAGCAGTACTTC. Encoded protein: CASSSHKGGPGGEQYF.

The chain is built from TRBV29-1 and TRBJ2-7; perhaps TRBD1 as D (6 bases). This CDR3 has 12 residues. V was shortened by 4 bases and J by 2 bases, with 9 bases between the two germline ends. CDR1 and CDR2 (germline): SQVTM, ANQGSEA. CDR3 sequence: CSVAGDTYEQYF. The CDR3 nucleotides read TGCAGCGTTGCAGGGGATACCTACGAGCAGTACTTC.

The chain recombines TRBV24-1 with TRBJ1-2, with TRBD1 identical over 9 bases. The CDR3 has 16 amino acids. The germline V gene has CDR1 KGHDR and CDR2 SFDVKD. Trimming cost V 4 bases and J 0 bases; bases outside gene matches: 5. DNA for the CDR3: TGTGCCACCAGTGACGGACAGGGGAAAGCTAACTATGGCTACACCTTC. Protein: CATSDGQGKANYGYTF.

The gene calls are TRBV15 and TRBJ2-1, with D perhaps TRBD1 (6 bases). This CDR3 spans 13 amino acids. The V end was cut by 4 bases, the J end by 10 bases, with 14 bases between. From germline, CDR1 is LNHNV and CDR2 YYDKDF (reference sequence). As DNA, the CDR3 is TGTGCCACCAGCAAGGACAGTCCGCAGGAGCAGTTCTTC. The encoded protein is CATSKDSPQEQFF.

The chain couples TRBV29-1 to TRBJ1-1; D might be TRBD1 (6 bases). With 4 bases removed from V and 7 bases from J, the gap between germline ends came to 13 bases. Looked up from germline, CDR1 is SQVTM and CDR2 is ANQGSEA. The CDR3 is made up of 12 amino acids. CDR3 protein: CSVVRGWGEAFF. Written as DNA, the CDR3 is TGCAGCGTTGTTAGGGGGTGGGGTGAAGCTTTCTTT.

CDR3 bases: TGTGCCAGTAGTATCACCGGGGGTGGAAACACCATATATTTT. It yields the protein CASSITGGGNTIYF. The chain uses TRBV19 and TRBJ1-3; a possible D gene is TRBD1 (5 bases). Germline loops: CDR1 LNHDA, CDR2 SQIVND (reference sequence). This CDR3 has 14 residues. V was clipped by 3 bases and J by 3 bases, with 9 bases between them.

The CDR3 loop reads CASSFVGRGQGRGGYTF. The CDR3 bases are TGTGCCAGCAGCTTCGTCGGGAGGGGACAGGGTAGAGGAGGCTACACCTTC. The V gene is TRBV7-9, the J gene TRBJ1-2; 9 bases are a match to TRBD1. Per the germline V gene, CDR1 is SEHNR and CDR2 is FQNEAQ (reference sequence). The CDR3 spans 17 residues. V was clipped by 3 bases and J by 8 bases; unmatched bases: 16.

V usage is TRBV7-9 and J usage is TRBJ2-7, with 9 nucleotides matching TRBD1. The trim removed 5 bases at V and 4 bases at J, leaving 6 bases unmatched. CDR1 is SEHNR and CDR2 is FQNEAQ in the germline V gene (reference sequence). The CDR3 sequence is 14 residues long. CDR3 bases: TGTGCCAGCAGCCTCGACAGGGGGGCGTACGAGCAGTACTTC. This gives the protein CASSLDRGAYEQYF.

The chain combines TRBV7-9 with TRBJ2-1; 8 bases align to TRBD1. The V gene end was trimmed by 4 bases and the J gene end by 8 bases; junction bases not matched to a gene: 16. Germline values: CDR1 SEHNR, CDR2 FQNEAQ (reference sequence). CDR3 size: 17 residues. The CDR3 region has the DNA TGTGCCAGCAGCTACGGACAGGGAGGACCCTCGGGCTATGAGCAGTTCTTC. It translates to CASSYGQGGPSGYEQFF.

The genes are TRBV7-3 and TRBJ1-1; D is ambiguous. V dropped 5 bases and J dropped 0 bases, with 7 bases sitting between them. The germline V gene has CDR1 SGHTA and CDR2 FQGTGA. This CDR3 comprises 13 residues. CDR3 sequence: CASSPGLNTEAFF. For the CDR3, the DNA is TGTGCCAGCAGCCCCGGGTTGAACACTGAAGCTTTCTTT.

This chain connects TRBV18 to TRBJ1-5; D unresolved. Trimming shortened V by 5 bases and J by 5 bases, and 10 bases separated the two germline ends. Germline CDR1 is KGHSH and CDR2 is LQKENI. The CDR3 loop spans 13 amino acids. The CDR3 nucleotides are TGTGCCAGCTCAACGGACTCCGATCAGCCCCAGCATTTT. This translates into CASSTDSDQPQHF.

In its sample, this clone was seen a few times. The chain joins TRBV29-1 to TRBJ1-1; maybe TRBD1 (5 bases). The CDR3 consists of 15 residues. The germline V gene has CDR1 SQVTM and CDR2 ANQGSEA. Trimming removed 0 bases from V and 1 base from J, with 12 bases in between. CDR3: CSVEERGTTNTEAFF. The CDR3, as DNA: TGCAGCGTTGAAGAACGGGGCACTACGAACACTGAAGCTTTCTTT.

The chain recombines TRBV5-1 with TRBJ2-7; D uncertain. Germline assignment: CDR1 SGHRS and CDR2 YFSETQ. The CDR3 contains 14 residues. V was clipped by 0 bases and J by 0 bases, with 7 bases between them. The CDR3: CASSLGAASYEQYF. CDR3 bases: TGCGCCAGCAGCTTGGGGGCTGCCTCCTACGAGCAGTACTTC. Complete variable domain (other parts from reference TRBV5-1 and TRBJ2-7): KAGVTQTPRYLIKTRGQQVTLSCSPISGHRSVSWYQQTPGQGLQFLFEYFSETQRNKGNFPGRFSGRQFSNSRSEMNVSTLELGDSALYLCASSLGAASYEQYFGPGTRLTVT.

This clone was seen a handful of times. The chain uses TRBV19 and TRBJ1-3; weak D call: TRBD1 (5 bases). There are 22 residues in the CDR3. Trimming shortened V by 2 bases and J by 0 bases, and 29 bases separated the two germline ends. Germline V gives CDR1 LNHDA, CDR2 SQIVND (reference sequence). The CDR3 loop reads CASSISSTKRGTASGSGNTIYF. DNA of the CDR3: TGTGCCAGTAGTATAAGCAGCACGAAGAGGGGTACGGCCTCGGGCTCTGGAAACACCATATATTTT.

The table lists this clone with a count of one. V and J are TRBV7-9 and TRBJ1-4; TRBD1 aligns across 8 bases. Trimming took 5 bases from V and 3 from J; bases not matched to a gene: 8. Germline values: CDR1 SEHNR, CDR2 FQNEAQ (reference sequence). This CDR3 is built from 16 residues. CDR3 DNA sequence: TGTGCCAGCAGCAGGACAGGGTCTCGGTCTAATGAAAAACTGTTTTTT. Encoded protein: CASSRTGSRSNEKLFF.

This clone was detected only a few times. V gene TRBV27 combines with J gene TRBJ1-6; possible D gene TRBD1, 5 bases. Germline lookup yields CDR1 MNHEY and CDR2 SMNVEV (reference sequence). CDR3 size: 15 residues. The ends were cut back, 0 bases at V and 9 bases at J, with 12 bases in the middle. The CDR3 sequence: CASSLSTAGISPLHF. For the CDR3, the DNA is TGTGCCAGCAGTTTATCGACGGCAGGGATTTCACCCCTCCACTTT.

This clone was recorded only once. The chain recombines TRBV5-1 with TRBJ1-6; D gene uncertain. V was trimmed by 5 bases and J by 5 bases, leaving 11 bases between them. The CDR3 is made up of 14 amino acids. Germline assignment: CDR1 SGHRS and CDR2 YFSETQ. CDR3 region: CASSRSQNNSPLHF. The CDR3 coding sequence is TGCGCCAGCAGTCGGTCACAAAATAATTCACCCCTCCACTTT.

This chain joins TRBV6-5 and TRBJ2-2; no clear D gene. Germline loops: CDR1 MNHEY, CDR2 SVGAGI. The CDR3 spans 13 residues. Trimming cost V 0 bases and J 7 bases, with 6 bases left between them. CDR3 coding DNA: TGTGCCAGCAGTTACTCGATTATCGGGGAGCTGTTTTTT. It encodes CASSYSIIGELFF.

The rearrangement uses TRBV7-9 and TRBJ1-1; 10 bases line up with TRBD1. The germline V gene encodes CDR1 SEHNR and CDR2 FQNEAQ (reference sequence). Trimming at V came to 7 bases and at J to 7 bases, leaving 6 bases not matched to a gene. This CDR3 is 13 amino acids long. The CDR3 nucleotides are TGTGCCAGCAACGGGGACAGGGGCGGTGAAGCTTTCTTT. Translating it yields CASNGDRGGEAFF.

The chain combines TRBV7-2 with TRBJ1-1; D is unclear. From germline, CDR1 is SGHTA and CDR2 FQGNSA. CDR3 length equals 13 residues. V dropped 3 bases and J dropped 1 base, with 6 bases sitting between them. In nucleotides, the CDR3 is TGTGCCAGCAGCTTTACAGAGAACACTGAAGCTTTCTTT. It encodes CASSFTENTEAFF.

This chain joins TRBV7-2 and TRBJ2-7; 8 nucleotides line up with TRBD2. CDR1 is SGHTA and CDR2 is FQGNSA in the germline V gene. The CDR3 runs to 17 residues. After removal of 4 bases from V and 2 bases from J, the junction contained 13 bases not matched to a gene. CDR3 sequence (DNA): TGTGCCAGCAGCTCCGGGGGGGGAGGAGCCGGGACCTACGAGCAGTACTTC. It translates to CASSSGGGGAGTYEQYF.

The rearrangement uses TRBV7-3 and TRBJ2-5; TRBD1 is a possible D gene (6 bases). In germline, CDR1 is SGHTA, CDR2 FQGTGA. There are 13 residues in the CDR3. The V and J ends lost 8 bases and 1 base respectively, with 11 bases between them. CDR3 DNA sequence: TGTGCCAGCGGGGGCGGATCCCAAGAGACCCAGTACTTC. It specifies CASGGGSQETQYF.

In this sample, this clone turned up once. The chain uses TRBV9 and TRBJ2-2; D remains ambiguous. CDR1 SGDLS and CDR2 YYNGEE come from the germline V gene. This CDR3 region has 14 residues. V lost 0 bases to trimming and J lost 1 base, with 4 bases between them. CDR3 amino acids: CASSVVQNTGELFF. The CDR3 region has the DNA TGTGCCAGCAGCGTAGTCCAGAACACCGGGGAGCTGTTTTTT. Filled out from reference TRBV9 and TRBJ2-2, the complete variable domain reads DSGVTQTPKHLITATGQRVTLRCSPRSGDLSVYWYQQSLDQGLQFLIQYYNGEERAKGNILERFSAQQFPDLHSELNLSSLELGDSALYFCASSVVQNTGELFFGEGSRLTVL.

The genes are TRBV6-4 and TRBJ2-3; D perhaps matches TRBD2 (5 bases). This CDR3 has 13 amino acids. The V end was cut by 4 bases, the J end by 1 base, with 6 bases between. Germline V gene data show CDR1 as MRHNA and CDR2 as SNTAGT. CDR3 in DNA: TGTGCCAGCAGTGTGGGAGGCACAGATACGCAGTATTTT. The encoded protein is CASSVGGTDTQYF.

This chain uses TRBV9 with TRBJ2-7; the D gene is possibly TRBD1 (6 bases). V was pared by 3 bases and J by 7 bases, with 8 bases between. CDR3 length: 11 residues. CDR1 and CDR2 from the germline V gene are SGDLS and YYNGEE. This CDR3 is CASSEGGEQYF. The CDR3 DNA reads TGTGCCAGCAGCGAAGGGGGTGAGCAGTACTTC.

The gene calls are TRBV4-1 and TRBJ1-6; D is perhaps TRBD1 (5 bases). CDR3 length equals 19 residues. V was pared by 0 bases and J by 0 bases, with 15 bases between. The germline V gene encodes CDR1 MGHRA and CDR2 YSYEKL. CDR3 region: CASSQDWAAGLSYNSPLHF. CDR3 in DNA: TGCGCCAGCAGCCAAGATTGGGCGGCAGGGCTCTCCTATAATTCACCCCTCCACTTT.

The CDR3 reads CASSLDTRGYTEAFF. CDR3 bases: TGCGCCAGCAGCCTGGACACGAGGGGATACACTGAAGCTTTCTTT. The genes are TRBV5-1 and TRBJ1-1; a weak D match, TRBD1 (5 bases). The CDR3 covers 15 residues. CDR1 SGHRS and CDR2 YFSETQ come from the germline V gene. V shed 4 bases and J shed 3 bases, with 16 bases lying between them.

The chain couples TRBV21-1 to TRBJ1-6; the table's D call of TRBD1 was not tested on the DNA. TRBV21-1 is assigned pseudogene status. The CDR3 loop spans 14 amino acids. The CDR3 reads CASRNQGYCSPLHF. CDR3 sequence (DNA): TGTGCCAGCAGGAATCAGGGCTATTGTTCACCCCTCCACTTT.

This clone was observed once. The rearrangement uses TRBV5-4 and TRBJ1-2, with D perhaps matching TRBD1 (5 bases). V lost 2 bases and J lost 4, with 12 bases in between. The CDR3 is made up of 14 amino acids. Germline CDR1 is SGHNT and CDR2 is YYREEE (reference sequence). CDR3 DNA sequence: TGTGCCAGCAGCTTTGGGGACCCCCGCTATGGCTACACCTTC. Amino acids: CASSFGDPRYGYTF.

This chain uses TRBV19 with TRBJ1-4, with 9 bases lining up with TRBD1. The CDR3 loop spans 15 amino acids. Unmatched junction bases numbered 11, after V lost 5 bases and J lost 10 bases. Per germline, CDR1 LNHDA and CDR2 SQIVND (reference sequence). CDR3 coding DNA: TGTGCCAGTAGTCCCACAGGGACAGGGTTAGGAAAACTGTTTTTT. Translation: CASSPTGTGLGKLFF.

This chain links TRBV19 with TRBJ1-6, with D possibly TRBD1 on 6 matching bases. Germline values: CDR1 LNHDA, CDR2 SQIVND (reference sequence). The CDR3 runs 15 residues. V lost 3 bases and J lost 7, with 13 bases in between. The CDR3 region is CASSINDRRNSPLHF. CDR3 in DNA: TGTGCCAGTAGTATCAATGACAGGCGAAATTCACCCCTCCACTTT.